This T cell receptor beta chain was captured in a study of CXCR3-negative and CXCR3-positive naive CD8 T cells. Study summary: Sequencing brought in approximately 140 million TRB reads altogether, and each library got about 1.5 +/- 0.3 million.

UMI-labeled 5' RACE yielded the TRB cDNA libraries. One entry per CDR3 protein, without DNA, is what TCRdb gives after re-calling the 5' RACE reads. Listed are roughly 48,000 distinct CDR3 sequences; about 15% falls within the top ten. Turning to this clonotype: As yet, its antigen is unknown.

Per CD8+ T cell subset, triplicate sorts of 300,000 cells each were done. General observations from the study: Naive CXCR3-negative cells resembled naive CXCR3-positive cells in TRBV-TRBJ usage; memory cells differed. Diversity in memory CD8+ cells fell much lower than the comparably high levels seen in both naive subsets.

CDR3 length: 15 amino acids. The V gene's germline CDR1 is SGHDN and CDR2 FVKESK. The TCR was taken from a human donor in good health. Some clones in this sample may be carry-over from other donors' samples. This chain uses TRBV14 with TRBJ2-3; no DNA is available, so the TRBD1 call from TCRdb remains unchecked. Material: memory CD8+ T cells from blood. The CDR3 reads CASSQIRDGTDTQYF.